This T cell receptor beta chain originates from a study of T cell responses to AZD1222 COVID-19 vaccine (dated by TCRdb to about 2021). Study-wide context: A total of 233 trial participants underwent TCR sequencing, of whom roughly 210 received two doses of AZD1222 and about 26 received two doses of the MenACWY control vaccine. Trial participants were enrolled by age into 18-55, 56-69 and 70-plus year subgroups, with roughly 160, 29 and 62 TCR-sequenced participants respectively. Here is what the overall study found, with its caveats: After two AZD1222 doses, both the breadth and the depth of spike-specific TCRs were significantly higher than at day 0 and than in MenACWY recipients. Reportedly, almost half of the unique spike-specific TCRs recognized epitopes lying outside the regions that are mutated in the B.1.351 and B.1.1.7 variants. The 56-69-year group was small, and its depth increase did not reach significance, likely because of low power. Because no samples from the day 14 peak response were available, repertoires could be characterized only after the peak T cell response. Participants were mostly white British, with more females than males. The authors suggested clonal diversity may have been underestimated. Only six or seven AZD1222 recipients were SARS-CoV-2 seropositive at baseline, limiting conclusions about previously exposed vaccinees. Vaccine-associated CD4 TCRs spanned the whole spike protein, with dominant responses in regions 160-218 and 743-854.

The germline ends are 8 bases apart after V is trimmed by 5 bases and J by 6 bases. The CDR3 holds 12 amino acids from the cysteine to the phenylalanine. Just CDR3 DNA is preserved here, 36 bases in frame from base 1. The CDR3 regions of human TCRbeta chains were analyzed by immunosequencing. Regarding the original processing steps: Repertoire TCRs were checked for matches against a reference library of SARS-CoV-2-specific TCRs that had been generated using the MIRA antigen-specificity platform. Breadth was defined as the fraction of unique TCRs that were SARS-CoV-2-associated. Depth was defined as the fraction of total T cells that were SARS-CoV-2-associated. Each spike-specific TCR was assigned to its reactive spike region and to a CD4 or CD8 class using the MIRA data. Log10-transformed breadth and depth values were compared by one-way ANOVA with Sidak's multiple comparisons tests. Entries here come from immuneACCESS through TCRdb and include only in-frame sequences with V and J called. Some clones fail to appear in such tables; in the studies checked, an unresolved V gene covers under half of the shortfall, and the cause of the remainder is unknown. That table furnishes V, J and clone size, whereas the DNA furnished D and trimming. The sample has just over 150,000 clones on record, over 80% of them singletons. The ten largest account for about 9% of the sample.

The label giving this sample's time point can be read as: about 28 days (+/-7) after the second vaccine dose. AZD1222 recipients whose second dose came at about 4 weeks and those whose second dose came at about 12 weeks were combined into one group, since spike-specific TCR depth and breadth did not differ between the two schedules. Vaccinee samples were obtained from the UK trials COV001 and COV002, which included a single-blind randomized controlled phase 2/3 trial of AZD1222 (ChAdOx1 nCoV-19) in healthy adults. For TCRbeta chain sequencing, PBMC samples from trial participants were taken at day 0 and at day 28 after the second dose. Details on this clone: Its antigen has not been determined. No base-level quality is on record; no much larger clone is a single base apart.

This clonotype was sampled from an adult who received the AZD1222 COVID-19 vaccine. Rearrangement joined TRBV12-3 or TRBV12-4 to TRBJ2-1, with the D gene not confidently named. The sample here was peripheral blood, taken 28 days after the second AZD1222 dose. The CDR3 protein sequence reads: CASSMWGNEQFF. The nucleotides are TGTGCCAGCAGTATGTGGGGCAATGAGCAGTTCTTC.